These 13 T cell receptor beta chains originate from one sample sequenced in a study of cytomegalovirus exposure and HLA in healthy donors. It was with 60 Vbeta and 13 Jbeta primers that the PCR ran. Here immunoSEQ multiplex PCR was the method, and the copy in TCRdb shows in-frame clones only, minus some. Among about 150,000 clones, roughly 74% were seen once, and the ten largest hold around 2.8%. Sequencing was carried out using PBMCs. The receptors derive from a man between 18 and 35 years old in good health and CMV-seronegative.

The rearrangement links TRBV2 to TRBJ2-5; 10 nucleotides match TRBD1. The CDR3 consists of 14 residues. Per the germline V gene, CDR1 is SNHLY and CDR2 is FYNNEI. Losses at the gene ends were 7 bases for V and 5 bases for J; bases not matched to a gene: 7. The CDR3 nucleotides read TGTGCCAGCAACGGACAGGGGGATGGTGAGACCCAGTACTTC. As protein: CASNGQGDGETQYF. The whole variable domain, remainder taken from reference TRBV2 and TRBJ2-5, is EPEVTQTPSHQVTQMGQEVILRCVPISNHLYFYWYRQILGQKVEFLVSFYNNEISEKSEIFDDQFSVERPDGSNFTLKIRSTKLEDSAMYFCASNGQGDGETQYFGPGTRLLVL.

The CDR3 protein is CASSEADQPQHF. DNA for the CDR3: TGTGCCAGCAGTGAAGCCGATCAGCCCCAGCATTTT. The J gene is TRBJ1-5, the V gene TRBV6-1, with D unresolved. Trimming removed 0 bases at V and 5 bases at J, with 2 bases between. The CDR3 runs 12 residues. The germline CDR1 and CDR2 sequences are MNHNS and SASEGT.

This clone was counted a single time. The chain couples TRBV11-2 to TRBJ1-6, with D unresolved. This CDR3 spans 14 amino acids. Germline loops: CDR1 SGHAT, CDR2 FQNNGV. Trimming cost V 1 base and J 5 bases, with 6 bases left between them. CDR3 residues: CASSLVTDNSPLHF. The CDR3 DNA sequence: TGTGCCAGCAGCTTAGTTACAGATAATTCACCCCTCCACTTT.

There are a few counts of this clone. The chain links TRBV6-1 to TRBJ2-5, with D possibly TRBD1 on 8 matching bases. The assigned J gene may be wrong: the sequence end matches TRBJ2-7 better. Germline V lookup: CDR1 MNHNS, CDR2 SASEGT. CDR3 size: 14 residues. CDR3 coding DNA: TGTGCCAGCAGTCAAACAGGGGGGGCCTACGAGCAGTACTTC. Its translation: CASSQTGGAYEQYF.

The chain carries TRBV11-2 and TRBJ1-2; TRBD1 matches 8 bases. The CDR3 runs 16 residues. The germline V gene encodes CDR1 SGHAT and CDR2 FQNNGV. Losses at the gene ends were 5 bases for V and 4 bases for J; bases not matched to a gene: 12. CDR3 nucleotide sequence: TGTGCCAGCAGCCCTCACCCAGGACAGGGCGGCTATGGCTACACCTTC. Protein sequence: CASSPHPGQGGYGYTF.

The chain employs TRBV6-1 and TRBJ2-1; 7 bases line up with TRBD2. Germline assignment: CDR1 MNHNS and CDR2 SASEGT. The junction had 2 bases not matched to a gene; V was cut back by 6 bases and J by 0 bases. This CDR3 spans 14 amino acids. The CDR3 DNA is TGTGCCAGCAGGCGGGGGAGCTCCTACAATGAGCAGTTCTTC. Amino acid sequence: CASRRGSSYNEQFF.

V usage is TRBV4-3 and J usage is TRBJ1-2; perhaps TRBD1 as D (6 bases). This CDR3 contains 16 residues. Germline CDR1 reads LGHNA; CDR2 reads YSLEER. V was cut by 2 bases and J by 4 bases, with 17 bases left in between. In nucleotides, the CDR3 is TGCGCCAGCAGCCAAAGCCCCGAGAAAGGGGGCTATGGCTACACCTTC. Its protein is CASSQSPEKGGYGYTF.

V is TRBV25-1 and J is TRBJ1-3, with TRBD1 as a possible D gene (5 bases). V dropped 0 bases and J dropped 2 bases, with 17 bases sitting between them. The CDR3 has 18 amino acids. Germline CDR1 reads MGHDK; CDR2 reads SYGVNS. Written as DNA, the CDR3 is TGTGCCAGCAGTGAATATTATCCTCGGCGGGGGACTGGAAACACCATATATTTT. Translated, it gives CASSEYYPRRGTGNTIYF. The entire variable domain, with the rest obtained from reference TRBV25-1 and TRBJ1-3, is as follows: EADIYQTPRYLVIGTGKKITLECSQTMGHDKMYWYQQDPGMELHLIHYSYGVNSTEKGDLSSESTVSRIRTEHFPLTLESARPSHTSQYLCASSEYYPRRGTGNTIYFGEGSWLTVV.

The chain uses TRBV9 and TRBJ2-7; tentative D call: TRBD2 (6 bases). V lost 6 bases and J 0 bases, leaving 28 bases between the germline ends. Germline lookup yields CDR1 SGDLS and CDR2 YYNGEE. The CDR3 runs 19 residues. The CDR3 here is CASTHRAGPLPFPSYEQYF. DNA of the CDR3: TGTGCCAGCACCCACCGGGCGGGGCCCTTACCTTTCCCCTCCTACGAGCAGTACTTC.

The rearrangement joins TRBV15 to TRBJ1-3; D unclear. The CDR3 has 15 amino acids. V was cut by 1 base and J by 0 bases, with 7 bases left in between. CDR1 is LNHNV and CDR2 is YYDKDF in the germline V gene (reference sequence). The CDR3 is CATSRGPSSGNTIYF. The CDR3 nucleotides read TGTGCCACCAGCAGAGGCCCGAGCTCTGGAAACACCATATATTTT.

The rearrangement joins TRBV7-2 to TRBJ1-1; 9 bases agree with TRBD1. With V trimmed by 1 base and J by 1 base, 1 base remained unmatched. This CDR3 has 15 residues. CDR1 is SGHTA and CDR2 is FQGNSA in the germline V gene. The CDR3 sequence: CASSLVGQGNTEAFF. Written as DNA, the CDR3 is TGTGCCAGCAGCTTAGTGGGACAGGGGAACACTGAAGCTTTCTTT. Using reference TRBV7-2 and TRBJ1-1 for the parts outside the CDR3, the full variable domain is GAGVSQSPSNKVTEKGKDVELRCDPISGHTALYWYRQSLGQGLEFLIYFQGNSAPDKSGLPSDRFSAERTGGSVSTLTIQRTQQEDSAVYLCASSLVGQGNTEAFFGQGTRLTVV.

This clone was seen more than once but under ten times. The chain links TRBV7-8 to TRBJ1-1; D is unclear. The V gene's germline CDR1 is SGHVS and CDR2 FQNEAQ. CDR3 length: 17 residues. The V end lost 4 bases, the J end lost 4 bases, and 22 bases lay between the germline ends. Here the CDR3 reads CASSSSRRTPAFTEAFF. CDR3 coding DNA: TGTGCCAGCAGCTCCAGTCGGAGGACTCCTGCCTTCACTGAAGCTTTCTTT.

This clone has only a few counts. The V and J genes are TRBV5-6 and TRBJ2-5; D is possibly TRBD1 (5 bases). The CDR3 runs 17 residues. V was trimmed by 3 bases and J by 6 bases, leaving 24 bases between them. Germline CDR1 SGHDT, CDR2 YYEEEE. The CDR3, as DNA: TGTGCCAGCAGCTCGCCACCCAACAGGCGGCGTGGAAAGACCCAGTACTTC. This encodes CASSSPPNRRRGKTQYF.